The 10 T cell receptor beta chains given below trace back to one sample, sequenced in a study of OX40 agonist ivuxolimab in advanced cancers. Receptors were amplified or captured by the immunoSEQ multiplex PCR assay. TCRdb's version of the immuneACCESS table is confined to in-frame rearrangements and falls short of the full clone set. An unresolved V gene accounts for under half of the shortfall where checked; the remainder is of unknown origin. The sample contains about 80,000 clones, roughly 87% of them found a single time. The top ten clonotypes cover less than 0.4% of the sample. The material sequenced was CD4+ or CD8+ T cells sorted from blood, taken in a trial of the OX40 agonist ivuxolimab. These receptors were collected from an adult with an advanced solid tumor such as melanoma, head and neck, liver or kidney cancer.

This clone was observed once. J is TRBJ2-2 and V is TRBV30; 8 positions agree with TRBD1. Trimming took 2 bases from V and 6 from J; bases not matched to a gene: 11. The CDR3 sequence is 16 residues long. Germline-derived CDR1 and CDR2 are GTSNPN and SVGIG (reference sequence). The CDR3 region has the DNA TGTGCCTGGAGTCTATCAAGGACAGGGAGACCCGGGGAGCTGTTTTTT. This translates into CAWSLSRTGRPGELFF.

This rearrangement joins TRBV6-6 to TRBJ2-7; no firm D call. This CDR3 comprises 11 residues. Germline values: CDR1 MNHNY, CDR2 SVGAGI (reference sequence). V lost 4 bases to trimming and J lost 5 bases, with 6 bases between them. Here the CDR3 reads CASSSLNEQYF. The DNA for the CDR3 is TGTGCCAGCAGTTCCCTGAACGAGCAGTACTTC.

The chain combines TRBV10-3 with TRBJ2-1; 11 bases are shared with TRBD2. This CDR3 spans 18 amino acids. J lost 4 bases, V lost 3 bases, and 11 bases had no gene match. CDR1 is ENHRY, CDR2 SYGVKD, per germline. The CDR3 reads CAISDSKLAGVRYNEQFF. The CDR3 DNA reads as TGTGCCATCAGTGACTCCAAACTAGCGGGAGTACGATACAATGAGCAGTTCTTC.

The chain joins TRBV7-9 to TRBJ2-3; D is unresolved. The ends were cut back, 1 base at V and 3 bases at J, with 8 bases in the middle. The CDR3 extends over 14 amino acids. Germline V gene data show CDR1 as SEHNR and CDR2 as FQNEAQ (reference sequence). The CDR3 DNA reads as TGTGCCAGCAGCTTAGTGGCTTATACAGATACGCAGTATTTT. Its protein product is CASSLVAYTDTQYF. Using reference TRBV7-9 and TRBJ2-3 for the parts outside the CDR3, the full variable domain is DTGVSQNPRHKITKRGQNVTFRCDPISEHNRLYWYRQTLGQGPEFLTYFQNEAQLEKSRLLSDRFSAERPKGSFSTLEIQRTEQGDSAMYLCASSLVAYTDTQYFGPGTRLTVL.

The V and J genes are TRBV9 and TRBJ1-2; D is perhaps TRBD1 (5 bases). With 0 bases removed from V and 4 bases from J, the gap between germline ends came to 13 bases. This CDR3 region has 15 residues. Germline CDR1 and CDR2: SGDLS and YYNGEE. CDR3 in amino acids: CASSVDGTGFYGYTF. CDR3 DNA sequence: TGTGCCAGCAGCGTAGATGGGACGGGCTTCTATGGCTACACCTTC.

The chain joins TRBV28 to TRBJ1-1; 7 bases fit TRBD1. CDR1 and CDR2 from the germline V gene are MDHEN and SYDVKM. The CDR3 runs 14 residues. Trimming removed 6 bases from V and 1 base from J; junction bases left unmatched: 5. CDR3 nucleotide sequence: TGTGCCAGCAGACTACAGGGGCGGAACACTGAAGCTTTCTTT. Protein sequence: CASRLQGRNTEAFF.

The rearrangement links TRBV28 to TRBJ2-3; TRBD2 aligns across 9 bases. The CDR3 contains 15 residues. Germline V lookup: CDR1 MDHEN, CDR2 SYDVKM. V lost 5 bases and J lost 4; bases outside the gene matches: 7. The CDR3 DNA sequence: TGTGCCAGCAGTCCGAGTAGCGGGAGTGCAGATACGCAGTATTTT. This translates into CASSPSSGSADTQYF.

The V and J genes are TRBV19 and TRBJ2-3; possible D gene TRBD2, 5 bases. The CDR3 sequence is 12 residues long. CDR1 and CDR2 (germline): LNHDA, SQIVND (reference sequence). Trimming shortened V by 1 base and J by 8 bases, and 7 bases separated the two germline ends. CDR3 loop: CASSIGEFTQYF. The CDR3 nucleotides read TGTGCCAGTAGTATAGGGGAGTTTACGCAGTATTTT.

CDR3 bases: TGTGCCAGTATCCGCGGGCAGGTTGCTGGGGCCAACGTCCTGACTTTC. Translating gives CASIRGQVAGANVLTF. The J gene is TRBJ2-6, the V gene TRBV19, with D possibly matching TRBD2 (5 bases). Trimming removed 7 bases at V and 2 bases at J, with 15 bases between. Germline assignment: CDR1 LNHDA and CDR2 SQIVND (reference sequence). The CDR3 consists of 16 residues.

The gene calls are TRBV29-1 and TRBJ1-4; D is perhaps TRBD1 (5 bases). Trimming removed 4 bases from V and 3 bases from J, with 12 bases in between. Looked up from germline, CDR1 is SQVTM and CDR2 is ANQGSEA. The CDR3 extends over 14 amino acids. The CDR3 spells CSVARGGANEKLFF. DNA for the CDR3: TGCAGCGTTGCCCGGGGAGGGGCTAATGAAAAACTGTTTTTT.